The next 26 T cell receptor beta chains were all read from a single sample in a study of blood T cell repertoires in COVID-19. The data were produced by immunoSEQ multiplex PCR, yet TCRdb's version contains in-frame clones alone and is incomplete. The sample lists tens of thousands of clones; around 87% were seen once. The sequenced material came from peripheral blood. All receptors come from a man in his sixties with active COVID-19.

The chain uses TRBV6-1 and TRBJ1-2; D ambiguous. This CDR3 comprises 14 residues. Trimming took off 2 bases at V and 0 bases at J, with 7 bases between the two ends. Germline V gene sequence: CDR1 MNHNS, CDR2 SASEGT. CDR3 DNA sequence: TGTGCCAGCAGTGAACAGGCAGCTAACTATGGCTACACCTTC. Amino acids: CASSEQAANYGYTF.

This rearrangement joins TRBV6-5 to TRBJ1-6, with 10 nucleotides matching TRBD1. V lost 2 bases to trimming and J lost 8 bases; unmatched junction nucleotides: 6. This CDR3 contains 16 residues. Looked up from germline, CDR1 is MNHEY and CDR2 is SVGAGI. As DNA, the CDR3 is TGTGCCAGCAGTTACGCGTCCGGGACAGGGGATTCACCCCTCCACTTT. It specifies CASSYASGTGDSPLHF.

The V and J genes are TRBV27 and TRBJ2-1; D is possibly TRBD2 (7 bases). Germline assignment: CDR1 MNHEY and CDR2 SMNVEV (reference sequence). V gave up 3 bases and J gave up 2 bases, with 17 bases separating them. The length of the CDR3 is 17 residues. The CDR3 nucleotides are TGTGCCAGCAGTTTCGCTGAGGGGGGGACTCCCTACAATGAGCAGTTCTTC. Translating gives CASSFAEGGTPYNEQFF.

The V call is TRBV6-1, the J call TRBJ1-2, with a possible D match to TRBD1 (6 bases). V was cut by 3 bases and J by 3 bases, with 11 bases left in between. Germline V gives CDR1 MNHNS, CDR2 SASEGT. The CDR3 totals 14 residues. The CDR3 loop is CASSELGADYGYTF. DNA of the CDR3: TGTGCCAGCAGTGAGTTGGGGGCGGACTATGGCTACACCTTC.

V is TRBV5-4 and J is TRBJ1-2; D gene uncertain. Per the germline V gene, CDR1 is SGHNT and CDR2 is YYREEE (reference sequence). This CDR3 spans 13 amino acids. Trimming stripped 0 bases from V and 8 bases from J, with 11 bases between. CDR3 in DNA: TGTGCCAGCAGCTTGGATACGGGGTTGGGCTACACCTTC. Its protein is CASSLDTGLGYTF.

This clone was counted between two and nine times. The V call is TRBV7-9, the J call TRBJ1-1; D is unresolved. The CDR3 is 15 amino acids. Between the trimmed V and J ends, which lost 1 base and 1 base, there was a span of 10 bases. CDR1 SEHNR and CDR2 FQNEAQ come from the germline V gene (reference sequence). The CDR3, as DNA: TGTGCCAGCAGCTTAGGGCCCAATGGGAACACTGAAGCTTTCTTT. Its translation is CASSLGPNGNTEAFF.

This chain joins TRBV18 and TRBJ2-3; 10 bases match TRBD2. V was clipped by 3 bases and J by 2 bases; unmatched bases: 5. The CDR3 runs to 16 residues. CDR1 and CDR2 from the germline V gene are KGHSH and LQKENI. Here the CDR3 DNA reads TGTGCCAGCTCACCGTCCGGGACTAGCGTCACAGATACGCAGTATTTT. Translation: CASSPSGTSVTDTQYF.

This chain uses TRBV6-1 with TRBJ1-2; D gene unclear. Trimming removed 2 bases from V and 1 base from J, with 5 bases in between. CDR3 size: 13 residues. Germline assignment: CDR1 MNHNS and CDR2 SASEGT. The CDR3 protein is CASSEIHNYGYTF. In nucleotides, the CDR3 is TGTGCCAGCAGTGAAATCCATAACTATGGCTACACCTTC.

V is TRBV6-1 and J is TRBJ2-6, with 7 bases fitting TRBD1. V dropped 3 bases and J dropped 0; count of bases not matched to a gene: 5. The germline gives CDR1 MNHNS, CDR2 SASEGT. The CDR3 runs 17 residues. The chain's CDR3 is CASSDGQATSGANVLTF. Here the CDR3 DNA reads TGTGCCAGCAGTGACGGACAGGCAACCTCTGGGGCCAACGTCCTGACTTTC.

This chain links TRBV3-1 (or the pseudogene TRBV3-2) with TRBJ2-3, with 8 bases matching TRBD2. J lost 4 bases, V lost 1 base, and 4 bases had no gene match. The CDR3 is made up of 15 amino acids. Germline V gives CDR1 LGHDT, CDR2 YNNKEL (reference sequence). The CDR3 sequence: CASSQAGGSADTQYF. DNA of the CDR3: TGTGCCAGCAGCCAAGCGGGGGGGAGCGCAGATACGCAGTATTTT.

J is TRBJ2-1 and V is TRBV6-4, with 9 nucleotides matching TRBD2. J was trimmed by 10 bases and V by 4 bases; bases with no gene match: 8. The CDR3 is made up of 14 amino acids. The germline V gene has CDR1 MRHNA and CDR2 SNTAGT. The CDR3, as DNA: TGTGCCAGCAGTGCTGCTAGCGGGGCCGACGAGCAGTTCTTC. Translating gives CASSAASGADEQFF.

This clone was seen once. The chain is built from TRBV12-3 or TRBV12-4 and TRBJ2-7, with D tentatively TRBD1 (6 bases). V lost 2 bases to trimming and J lost 6 bases, with 8 bases between them. This CDR3 is 12 amino acids long. The DNA of the CDR3 is TGTGCCAGCAGTTTATTAGGGGGCGAGCAGTACTTC. This encodes CASSLLGGEQYF.

This chain links TRBV5-1 with TRBJ2-7; D might be TRBD1 (5 bases). The V and J ends lost 1 base and 0 bases respectively, with 17 bases between them. Germline CDR1 and CDR2: SGHRS and YFSETQ. The CDR3 is made up of 17 amino acids. In nucleotides, the CDR3 is TGCGCCAGCAGCTTGACGATCGACAAGGGGTACTCCTACGAGCAGTACTTC. Its protein is CASSLTIDKGYSYEQYF.

This sequence joins TRBV5-1 and TRBJ2-5; perhaps TRBD1 as D (6 bases). V lost 3 bases and J 5 bases, leaving 11 bases between the germline ends. The length of the CDR3 is 13 residues. From germline, CDR1 is SGHRS and CDR2 YFSETQ. CDR3 nucleotides: TGCGCCAGCAGCTACAGGGTTTTGGAGACCCAGTACTTC. Translation: CASSYRVLETQYF. The full variable domain, in which reference TRBV5-1 and TRBJ2-5 provide the parts outside the CDR3, is KAGVTQTPRYLIKTRGQQVTLSCSPISGHRSVSWYQQTPGQGLQFLFEYFSETQRNKGNFPGRFSGRQFSNSRSEMNVSTLELGDSALYLCASSYRVLETQYFGPGTRLLVL.

The V gene is TRBV30, the J gene TRBJ2-7; perhaps TRBD2 as D (6 bases). Germline loops: CDR1 GTSNPN, CDR2 SVGIG (reference sequence). The CDR3 is made up of 14 amino acids. V was pared by 0 bases and J by 2 bases, with 11 bases between. DNA of the CDR3: TGTGCCTGGAGTGTACTGACGGGAGCCTACGAGCAGTACTTC. Residues: CAWSVLTGAYEQYF.

The chain recombines TRBV5-1 with TRBJ2-3; D may be TRBD2 (6 bases). Trimming removed 4 bases from V and 4 bases from J, with 10 bases in between. CDR1 is SGHRS, CDR2 YFSETQ, per germline. The CDR3 is made up of 13 amino acids. The CDR3 DNA is TGCGCCAGCAGCACTACTAGCTCAGATACGCAGTATTTT. As protein: CASSTTSSDTQYF.

The chain couples TRBV9 to TRBJ2-7; D gene ambiguous. Trimming shortened V by 1 base and J by 2 bases, and 13 bases separated the two germline ends. The germline CDR1 and CDR2 sequences are SGDLS and YYNGEE. The CDR3 consists of 15 residues. The CDR3 sequence: CASSVLDSGPYEQYF. In DNA form, the CDR3 reads TGTGCCAGCAGCGTATTAGACTCCGGCCCCTACGAGCAGTACTTC.

The gene calls are TRBV28 and TRBJ1-6, with D perhaps TRBD1 (6 bases). CDR3 length: 16 residues. Germline V gene sequence: CDR1 MDHEN, CDR2 SYDVKM. V gave up 2 bases and J gave up 7 bases, with 15 bases separating them. The CDR3 here is CASSLGGGGENSPLHF. The CDR3, as DNA: TGTGCCAGCAGTTTAGGTGGGGGCGGTGAGAATTCACCCCTCCACTTT. Full variable domain (outside the CDR3, taken from reference TRBV28 and TRBJ1-6): DVKVTQSSRYLVKRTGEKVFLECVQDMDHENMFWYRQDPGLGLRLIYFSYDVKMKEKGDIPEGYSVSREKKERFSLILESASTNQTSMYLCASSLGGGGENSPLHFGNGTRLTVT.

In this sample, this clone turned up once. This sequence joins TRBV7-8 and TRBJ1-2; TRBD1 is a possible D gene (5 bases). The CDR3 is 14 residues long. Trimming removed 4 bases at V and 0 bases at J, with 9 bases between. The V gene's germline CDR1 is SGHVS and CDR2 FQNEAQ. CDR3 nucleotide sequence: TGTGCCAGCAGCTCGACAGAAACTAACTATGGCTACACCTTC. This codes for CASSSTETNYGYTF.

V gene TRBV9 combines with J gene TRBJ2-5; 10 bases are a match to TRBD2. J was trimmed by 5 bases and V by 0 bases; bases with no gene match: 4. From germline, CDR1 is SGDLS and CDR2 YYNGEE. CDR3 length: 15 residues. CDR3 DNA sequence: TGTGCCAGCAGCGTAGGCGTTAGCGGGGGGGAGACCCAGTACTTC. This codes for CASSVGVSGGETQYF.

The chain recombines TRBV4-1 with TRBJ1-5, with TRBD1 identical over 7 bases. V lost 1 base to trimming and J lost 1 base; unmatched junction nucleotides: 4. Germline V gene lookup returns CDR1 MGHRA and CDR2 YSYEKL. The CDR3 is 16 amino acids. This CDR3 is CASSQVTGVSNQPQHF. The CDR3 DNA reads TGCGCCAGCAGCCAAGTTACAGGGGTAAGCAATCAGCCCCAGCATTTT.

V gene TRBV12-3 or TRBV12-4 combines with J gene TRBJ1-6; TRBD1 agrees at 7 bases. J gave up 18 bases and V 6 bases, and 11 bases lay outside the gene matches. This CDR3 region has 12 residues. CDR3: CASSRDREGAHF. In DNA, the CDR3 is TGTGCCAGCAGCCGCGACAGGGAAGGGGCCCACTTT.

The V call is TRBV25-1, the J call TRBJ1-1; D is unresolved. The germline gives CDR1 MGHDK, CDR2 SYGVNS. Trimming shortened V by 5 bases and J by 10 bases, and 17 bases separated the two germline ends. This CDR3 comprises 13 residues. The CDR3 nucleotides read TGTGCCAGCAGTCTTGAGGGCCCGGGTGGAGCTTTCTTT. Its translation: CASSLEGPGGAFF.

This chain joins TRBV28 and TRBJ1-6; 11 nucleotides line up with TRBD1. The germline gives CDR1 MDHEN, CDR2 SYDVKM. The length of the CDR3 is 14 residues. Trimming took 2 bases from V and 10 from J; bases not matched to a gene: 1. CDR3 in DNA: TGTGCCAGCAGTTTAGGGACAGGGGGGTCACCCCTCCACTTT. Amino acids: CASSLGTGGSPLHF.

In DNA, the CDR3 is TGTGCCAGTAGTCGGACAGGGTATGAAAAACTGTTTTTT. Amino acid sequence: CASSRTGYEKLFF. The chain uses TRBV19 and TRBJ1-4, with 8 bases matching TRBD1. Losses at the gene ends were 5 bases for V and 6 bases for J; bases not matched to a gene: 2. The length of the CDR3 is 13 residues. The germline gives CDR1 LNHDA, CDR2 SQIVND (reference sequence).

J is TRBJ2-1 and V is TRBV12-3 or TRBV12-4; TRBD1 agrees at 9 bases. V was clipped by 3 bases and J by 6 bases; unmatched bases: 0. This CDR3 spans 13 amino acids. CDR3 coding DNA: TGTGCCAGCAGTTTGGGACAGGGCAATGAGCAGTTCTTC. Translation gives CASSLGQGNEQFF.